A single sample is the source of the 30 T cell receptor beta chains below, sequenced in a study of cytomegalovirus exposure and HLA in healthy donors (dated by TCRdb to about 2017). Libraries were prepared through the immunoSEQ multiplex PCR assay. For the multiplex PCR, a mixture combining 60 forward primers for TCR Vbeta segments and 13 reverse primers for TCR Jbeta segments was used. Here the immuneACCESS table is served through TCRdb, limited to in-frame sequences with V and J called. Missing clones are a known gap in these copies; in checked studies unresolved V genes cover under half, and the rest lacks a known reason. The sample contains around 99,000 clones, over 75% of them found a single time. The ten biggest clones cover around 2.1% of the sample. The sequencing input was PBMCs. These receptors were collected from a man aged 25 to 40 in good health and CMV-seronegative.

This clone has just a few counts. The chain couples TRBV5-1 to TRBJ2-1; a weak D match, TRBD2 (6 bases). With 5 bases removed from V and 1 base from J, the gap between germline ends came to 13 bases. The CDR3 is 15 residues long. Germline V gene data show CDR1 as SGHRS and CDR2 as YFSETQ. The CDR3 loop is CASRWGTYSYNEQFF. The CDR3 DNA is TGCGCCAGCAGATGGGGGACTTATTCCTACAATGAGCAGTTCTTC.

This clone appeared once. The chain links TRBV14 to TRBJ1-6, with 7 bases aligning to TRBD1. The germline V gene encodes CDR1 SGHDN and CDR2 FVKESK. Unmatched junction bases numbered 16, after V lost 1 base and J lost 7 bases. This CDR3 has 19 residues. CDR3 protein: CASSQGIASGVRGNSPLHF. The CDR3 bases are TGTGCCAGCAGCCAAGGGATCGCGTCAGGCGTCAGGGGGAATTCACCCCTCCACTTT.

The table lists this clone with a count of one. The rearrangement joins TRBV10-3 to TRBJ2-7, with 9 bases matching TRBD1. The CDR3 sequence is 14 residues long. V lost 3 bases and J lost 5; bases outside the gene matches: 5. CDR1 and CDR2 (germline): ENHRY, SYGVKD. The CDR3 DNA is TGTGCCATCAGTGACCCCACAGGGGGCGACGAGCAGTACTTC. It encodes CAISDPTGGDEQYF.

V is TRBV2 and J is TRBJ2-5; possible D gene TRBD2, 5 bases. Germline loops: CDR1 SNHLY, CDR2 FYNNEI. V gave up 0 bases and J gave up 4 bases, with 15 bases separating them. This CDR3 comprises 16 residues. The CDR3 region is CASSEARDHPGETQYF. The CDR3 bases are TGTGCCAGCAGTGAAGCACGGGATCACCCCGGAGAGACCCAGTACTTC.

A few counts support this clone. The rearrangement links TRBV19 to TRBJ1-1, with TRBD1 identical over 7 bases. Germline CDR1 reads LNHDA; CDR2 reads SQIVND (reference sequence). The CDR3 has 15 residues. The junction had 4 bases not matched to a gene; V was cut back by 3 bases and J by 0 bases. In nucleotides, the CDR3 is TGTGCCAGTAGTATCGACAGGGCTATGAACACTGAAGCTTTCTTT. Protein: CASSIDRAMNTEAFF.

The V and J genes are TRBV6-1 and TRBJ1-5, with D possibly TRBD1 on 5 matching bases. The CDR3 is made up of 14 amino acids. Germline V lookup: CDR1 MNHNS, CDR2 SASEGT. The germline V and J ends were trimmed by 7 bases and 4 bases, with 14 bases remaining between them. The CDR3 is CASISGLGNQPQHF. CDR3 bases: TGTGCCAGCATCTCAGGGTTAGGTAATCAGCCCCAGCATTTT.

Only a few counts were recorded for this clone. The sample holds other DNA sequences that translate to the same CDR3. The rearrangement joins TRBV27 to TRBJ2-7, with a weak D call TRBD1 (5 bases). Germline CDR1 is MNHEY and CDR2 is SMNVEV (reference sequence). V was trimmed by 2 bases and J by 2 bases, leaving 7 bases between them. This CDR3 contains 13 residues. The CDR3 DNA sequence: TGTGCCAGCAGTTTAGGGGCTGCCTACGAGCAGTACTTC. It translates to CASSLGAAYEQYF.

CDR3 in amino acids: CASTSALGADEQYF. CDR3 DNA: TGTGCCAGCACTTCAGCGCTGGGAGCCGACGAGCAGTACTTC. The chain links TRBV6-5 to TRBJ2-7, with D perhaps matching TRBD2 (5 bases). The CDR3 loop spans 14 amino acids. Germline CDR1 reads MNHEY; CDR2 reads SVGAGI. The V gene lost 7 bases and the J gene lost 5 bases, with 18 bases spanning the gap.

This chain connects TRBV29-1 to TRBJ2-5, with TRBD2 matching over 11 bases. This CDR3 contains 16 residues. Germline trimming cut 1 base from V and 5 bases from J; bases unmatched to any gene: 9. Germline CDR1 is SQVTM and CDR2 is ANQGSEA. The CDR3 sequence: CSVEVIAGGREETQYF. In DNA form, the CDR3 reads TGCAGCGTTGAAGTTATAGCGGGAGGGCGGGAGGAGACCCAGTACTTC.

The rearrangement links TRBV27 to TRBJ2-2, with TRBD1 identical over 7 bases. This CDR3 contains 13 residues. Germline V gene sequence: CDR1 MNHEY, CDR2 SMNVEV (reference sequence). The trim removed 4 bases at V and 7 bases at J, leaving 3 bases unmatched. The CDR3 region is CASSYRGSGELFF. For the CDR3, the DNA is TGTGCCAGCAGTTACAGGGGAAGCGGGGAGCTGTTTTTT.

The rearrangement joins TRBV5-6 to TRBJ2-2; tentative D call: TRBD1 (6 bases). Per germline, CDR1 SGHDT and CDR2 YYEEEE. The V end was cut by 4 bases, the J end by 5 bases, with 9 bases between. The CDR3 contains 13 residues. The CDR3 sequence: CASSGQLTGELFF. In nucleotides, the CDR3 is TGTGCCAGCAGCGGACAGTTAACCGGGGAGCTGTTTTTT.

The table lists this clone with a few counts. The chain has TRBV6-1 and TRBJ1-1; 10 bases align to TRBD1. Germline V gene data show CDR1 as MNHNS and CDR2 as SASEGT. V was pared by 4 bases and J by 3 bases, with 2 bases of the junction left unmatched. CDR3 size: 14 residues. Here the CDR3 DNA reads TGTGCCAGCAGTGTGGACAGGGGGGACACTGAAGCTTTCTTT. Its translation: CASSVDRGDTEAFF.

By frequency in the sample, this clone is medium-sized. The chain combines TRBV28 with TRBJ2-5, with 16 bases that match TRBD2. Losses at the gene ends were 6 bases for V and 5 bases for J; bases not matched to a gene: 9. CDR1 is MDHEN and CDR2 is SYDVKM in the germline V gene. The CDR3 covers 17 residues. The chain's CDR3 is CASRGGLAGGPWETQYF. CDR3 coding DNA: TGTGCCAGCAGGGGGGGACTAGCGGGAGGGCCGTGGGAGACCCAGTACTTC.

V usage is TRBV14 and J usage is TRBJ1-6, with 8 bases lining up with TRBD1. Germline V gene sequence: CDR1 SGHDN, CDR2 FVKESK. CDR3 length equals 14 residues. V gave up 4 bases and J gave up 6 bases; unmatched junction bases: 2. The CDR3 region has the DNA TGTGCCAGCAGCCCGGGACAGGTTAATTCACCCCTCCACTTT. Protein product: CASSPGQVNSPLHF.

The chain recombines TRBV28 with TRBJ2-2; unclear D gene. The germline gives CDR1 MDHEN, CDR2 SYDVKM. The CDR3 is 11 amino acids. V dropped 6 bases and J dropped 12 bases, with 11 bases sitting between them. CDR3 DNA: TGTGCCAGCAGCTCCATACTACAGCTGTTTTTT. Translation gives CASSSILQLFF.

This clone was counted only a few times. The chain is built from TRBV2 and TRBJ2-7, with 11 bases aligning to TRBD2. The length of the CDR3 is 15 residues. Germline V gene sequence: CDR1 SNHLY, CDR2 FYNNEI. V was clipped by 7 bases and J by 6 bases; unmatched bases: 11. The CDR3 reads CASIQGLAASGEQYF. CDR3 bases: TGTGCCAGCATCCAGGGACTAGCGGCATCAGGCGAGCAGTACTTC.

This clone has only a few counts. J is TRBJ1-2 and V is TRBV5-1; 9 bases match TRBD1. CDR1 and CDR2 from the germline V gene are SGHRS and YFSETQ. The CDR3 is 15 residues long. With V trimmed by 4 bases and J by 5 bases, 9 bases remained unmatched. CDR3 nucleotides: TGCGCCAGCAGCCGAACAGGGGGCTATGGGTATGGCTACACCTTC. This codes for CASSRTGGYGYGYTF.

The rearrangement links TRBV6-1 to TRBJ1-1; TRBD1 might be the D (6 bases). Trimming took off 7 bases at V and 6 bases at J, with 18 bases between the two ends. The CDR3 runs 14 residues. Germline V gives CDR1 MNHNS, CDR2 SASEGT. CDR3 DNA sequence: TGTGCCAGCAAAATAAGCTGGGAGGGGGCTGAAGCTTTCTTT. It yields the protein CASKISWEGAEAFF.

This clone was observed once. The chain joins TRBV6-1 to TRBJ1-1; the D gene is possibly TRBD1 (5 bases). Trimming pared 2 bases from V and 1 base from J, leaving 8 bases between. Germline V CDR1 and CDR2: MNHNS, SASEGT. The CDR3 consists of 14 residues. The CDR3 region has the DNA TGTGCCAGCAGTGAACGGGGGTCGAACACTGAAGCTTTCTTT. This codes for CASSERGSNTEAFF.

The genes are TRBV28 and TRBJ2-1; 11 bases are shared with TRBD2. V gave up 7 bases and J gave up 8 bases; unmatched junction bases: 10. The CDR3 is 15 residues long. Germline V CDR1 and CDR2: MDHEN, SYDVKM. In DNA, the CDR3 is TGTGCCAGCACCGTACCGGGACTAGCGGTCGATGAGCAGTTCTTC. Amino acid sequence: CASTVPGLAVDEQFF.

The V call is TRBV7-2, the J call TRBJ2-7; D gene uncertain. The V and J ends lost 1 base and 4 bases respectively, with 11 bases between them. The germline gives CDR1 SGHTA, CDR2 FQGNSA. The CDR3 totals 14 residues. CDR3 in amino acids: CASSLGASRYEQYF. CDR3 nucleotide sequence: TGTGCCAGCAGCTTAGGAGCTAGTAGGTACGAGCAGTACTTC.

CDR3 sequence reads: CASRLGGGTEAFF. CDR3 DNA: TGTGCCAGCAGGCTCGGGGGGGGCACTGAAGCTTTCTTT. This sequence joins TRBV28 and TRBJ1-1; possibly TRBD1 for D (5 bases). The germline V and J ends were trimmed by 6 bases and 4 bases, with 12 bases remaining between them. CDR3 length equals 13 residues. The V gene's germline CDR1 is MDHEN and CDR2 SYDVKM.

Points on this clone: An end of the junction differs from the germline gene, which may be a read error. The gene calls are TRBV2 and TRBJ1-2; a possible D gene is TRBD1 (6 bases). The V gene's germline CDR1 is SNHLY and CDR2 FYNNEI. This CDR3 has 12 residues. For the CDR3, the DNA is TGTGCCCTCAGGCAGGGACCAGGGGCTATAGCCTTC. It translates to CALRQGPGAIAF.

This clone appeared once. The chain joins TRBV11-3 to TRBJ2-7; D remains ambiguous. Germline V gives CDR1 SGHNT, CDR2 YENEEA. The ends were cut back, 4 bases at V and 6 bases at J, with 10 bases in the middle. This CDR3 is built from 12 residues. In DNA, the CDR3 is TGTGCCAGCAGCTCCGTCGTCGGCGAGCAGTACTTC. Translation: CASSSVVGEQYF.

This chain joins TRBV19 and TRBJ1-1; D is possibly TRBD1 (6 bases). There are 15 residues in the CDR3. Germline lookup yields CDR1 LNHDA and CDR2 SQIVND (reference sequence). Trimming left V 3 bases short and J 3 bases short, with 14 bases between. In DNA, the CDR3 is TGTGCCAGTAGTATGGGGACACTTGGGGACACTGAAGCTTTCTTT. Its protein product is CASSMGTLGDTEAFF.

The chain employs TRBV5-1 and TRBJ2-3; no reliable D call. The CDR3 sequence is 14 residues long. Trimming took off 0 bases at V and 2 bases at J, with 7 bases between the two ends. In germline, CDR1 is SGHRS, CDR2 YFSETQ. CDR3 DNA: TGCGCCAGCAGCTTGGGGGCCGCCACAGATACGCAGTATTTT. Protein sequence: CASSLGAATDTQYF.

This clone occurred once. The chain uses TRBV6-1 and TRBJ1-3; no definite D call. The V end was cut by 8 bases, the J end by 2 bases, with 7 bases between. CDR3 length: 12 amino acids. From germline, CDR1 is MNHNS and CDR2 SASEGT. This CDR3 is CASGHPGNTIYF. CDR3 in DNA: TGTGCCAGCGGGCACCCTGGAAACACCATATATTTT.

V is TRBV9 and J is TRBJ2-3; 9 nucleotides line up with TRBD2. CDR3 length: 19 amino acids. J lost 3 bases, V lost 2 bases, and 16 bases had no gene match. Germline V gene data show CDR1 as SGDLS and CDR2 as YYNGEE. CDR3 region: CASSVTRGMAGGRTDTQYF. Here the CDR3 DNA reads TGTGCCAGCAGCGTCACGAGGGGTATGGCGGGGGGGCGGACAGATACGCAGTATTTT.

The rearrangement uses TRBV29-1 and TRBJ1-1; D unresolved. Germline values: CDR1 SQVTM, CDR2 ANQGSEA. CDR3 length equals 11 residues. The V end lost 7 bases, the J end lost 4 bases, and 10 bases lay between the germline ends. CDR3 region: CSAAEGTEAFF. Written as DNA, the CDR3 is TGCAGCGCTGCCGAGGGCACTGAAGCTTTCTTT.

V and J are TRBV6-1 and TRBJ2-1; D not certain. The CDR3 consists of 15 residues. Trimming pared 6 bases from V and 0 bases from J, leaving 12 bases between. CDR1 and CDR2 (germline): MNHNS, SASEGT. CDR3 nucleotides: TGTGCCAGCAGCTCACGACCTAGCTCCTACAATGAGCAGTTCTTC. As protein: CASSSRPSSYNEQFF.